A selection of T cell receptor beta chains follows, all from one sample in a study of CD8 T cells in ankylosing spondylitis. TCRdb re-derived calls from the 5' RACE reads in MiXCR, one entry per CDR3 protein. This table holds roughly 440,000 distinct CDR3 sequences, roughly 18% found once. The sample was blood, either unsorted or a sorted T cell fraction (not recorded which). Receptor source: a male donor with ankylosing spondylitis. CDR3s include the opening cysteine and the closing phenylalanine or tryptophan. The order of the fields is D gene, clone size, J gene, V gene, CDR3 DNA, CDR3 protein. D genes are given only for firm matches. The size of a clone is reported for some rows only, either as once, few or many, or as a class for expanded clones.

>TRBD1|-|TRBJ2-7|TRBV6-2/TRBV6-3
TGTGCCAGCAGTTACACATACTTGAAACGGGACAGTGAAACCTACGAGCAGTACTTC
CASSYTYLKRDSETYEQYF
>-|few|TRBJ1-6|TRBV7-9
TGTGCCAGCAGCCCAGGACGGGAGAATTCACCCCTCCACTTT
CASSPGRENSPLHF
>-|-|TRBJ2-1|TRBV27
TGTGCCAGCAGTTTAAGGCGTGGGAATGAGCAGTTCTTC
CASSLRRGNEQFF
>TRBD2|-|TRBJ2-1|TRBV11-1
TGTGCCAGCAGCCCCCTAGGTAGCGGGGTCTCGTGGGACAATGAGCAGTTCTTC
CASSPLGSGVSWDNEQFF
>TRBD1|-|TRBJ2-1|TRBV20-1
TGCAGTCCTACCGGGACAGGGGTCAGCGGGGGCTACAATGAGCAGTTCTTC
CSPTGTGVSGGYNEQFF
>TRBD1|-|TRBJ2-5|TRBV20-1
TGCAGTGCCACCGGGACAGCCGTACTCCAAGAGACCCAGTACTTC
CSATGTAVLQETQYF
>-|-|TRBJ1-3|TRBV7-2
TGTGCCAGCAGCTTGGACGGGGAGTCTGGAAACACCATATATTTT
CASSLDGESGNTIYF
>TRBD2|many|TRBJ2-2|TRBV2
TGTGCCAGCAGTGAGGGGGGACTAGGCCCCTTTTGGTTTAACACCGGGGAGCTGTTTTTT
CASSEGGLGPFWFNTGELFF
>TRBD2|once|TRBJ2-7|TRBV4-1
TGCGCCAGCAGCCAAGACCCCGTTAGCGGGAGAGACGAGCAGTACTTC
CASSQDPVSGRDEQYF
>TRBD2|-|TRBJ2-7|TRBV6-5
TGTGCCAGCAGTTACTCTGGACTAGCGGGAGTATCGGTCCACGAGCAGTACTTC
CASSYSGLAGVSVHEQYF
>-|-|TRBJ2-5|TRBV12-3/TRBV12-4
TGTGCCAGCAGTTTAGTTTTGGGCGGGGTCCAAGAGACCCAGTACTTC
CASSLVLGGVQETQYF
>TRBD1|-|TRBJ1-4|TRBV3-1
TGTGCCAGCAGCCTGGGACAGGGTATCAATGAAAAACTGTTTTTT
CASSLGQGINEKLFF
>-|many|TRBJ1-3|TRBV3-1
TGTGCCAGCGGCCTTGTAGGGGCCCTACGGGACACCATATATTTT
CASGLVGALRDTIYF
>TRBD1|many|TRBJ1-6|TRBV12-3/TRBV12-4
TGTGCCAGCAGTTTGAAGGGGGCTAATTCACCCCTCCACTTT
CASSLKGANSPLHF
>-|few|TRBJ2-5|TRBV11-2
TGTGCCAGCTCCTCGGTGGGGGCGACTAAAGAGACCCAGTACTTC
CASSSVGATKETQYF
>TRBD2|-|TRBJ2-2|TRBV5-4
TGTGCCAGCAGCGGGCGGACTAGTCCTAACACCGGGGAGCTGTTTTTT
CASSGRTSPNTGELFF
>TRBD2|-|TRBJ2-1|TRBV6-1
TGTGCCAGCAGGCTTAGCGGGGGATACAATGAGCAGTTCTTC
CASRLSGGYNEQFF
>TRBD1|-|TRBJ2-7|TRBV7-2
TGTGCCAGCAGCTTAGCGGGACAGGGGTCCGCCGAGCAGTACTTC
CASSLAGQGSAEQYF
>TRBD1|-|TRBJ2-3|TRBV6-1
TGTGCCAGCAGTGTGACAGGGGATGGTGATACGCAGTATTTT
CASSVTGDGDTQYF
>-|-|TRBJ1-6|TRBV19
TGTGCCAGTAGTATAATGGACAGCGGCGCGTCACCCCTCCACTTT
CASSIMDSGASPLHF
>TRBD2|few|TRBJ2-2|TRBV6-1
TGTGCCAGCAGCCGCACAACTAGCGTTGGCACCGGGGAGCTGTTTTTT
CASSRTTSVGTGELFF
>TRBD1|many|TRBJ1-4|TRBV7-9
TGTGCCAGCAGCGAGGGGACAGGGAATGAAAAACTGTTTTTT
CASSEGTGNEKLFF
>TRBD1|many|TRBJ1-1|TRBV5-5
TGTGCCAGCAGCTGGGGGGACAGGGGAGCTTTCTTT
CASSWGDRGAFF
>-|few|TRBJ1-1|TRBV20-1
TGCAGTAGTACCGTGGACACTGAAGCTTTCTTT
CSSTVDTEAFF
>-|few|TRBJ1-1|TRBV12-3/TRBV12-4
TGTGCCAGCAGTTTATGGTCAGAGAACACTGAAGCTTTCTTT
CASSLWSENTEAFF
>TRBD2|-|TRBJ2-7|TRBV6-1
TGTGCCAGCAGCCGTGGACTAGCGGTTACCTACGAGCAGTACTTC
CASSRGLAVTYEQYF
>-|few|TRBJ2-3|TRBV9
TGTGCCAGCAGTTCAGGGAGCAGAGCTAGCACAGATACGCAGTATTTT
CASSSGSRASTDTQYF
>TRBD1|-|TRBJ1-5|TRBV6-1
TGTGCCAGCAGTGTCCGACAGGGGGCCTCCATTAGCAATCAGCCCCAGCATTTT
CASSVRQGASISNQPQHF
>-|-|TRBJ1-6|TRBV6-6
TGTGCCAGCAGTACGACCTCGGACGGGAAGCAACTATTT
CASSTTSDGKQLF
>-|few|TRBJ2-7|TRBV10-2
TGCGCCAGCAGTGAGAGGGCAGCTAGCATCTACGAGCAGTACTTC
CASSERAASIYEQYF
>-|-|TRBJ1-3|TRBV9
TGTGCCAGCAGCGTTGAAGACAAGTCTGTCGCCATATATTTT
CASSVEDKSVAIYF
>TRBD2|many|TRBJ2-1|TRBV5-1
TGCGCCAGCAGCTTGACTCTAGCGGGAGGCCGGAGCTCCTACAATGAGCAGTTCTTC
CASSLTLAGGRSSYNEQFF
>TRBD1|-|TRBJ2-3|TRBV28
TGTGCCAGTTTCCCACCGACAGGGAAGGCAGATACGCAGTATTTT
CASFPPTGKADTQYF
>-|-|TRBJ1-2|TRBV20-1
TGCAGTGCCGATTATAACTATGGCTACACCTTC
CSADYNYGYTF
>TRBD2|few|TRBJ2-3|TRBV11-3
TGTGCCAGCAGCTTAGAGCGGGGGAATACGCAGTATTTT
CASSLERGNTQYF
>TRBD2|few|TRBJ2-1|TRBV18
TGTGCCAGCTCACCAGGGCTAGCGGGTTCGCAGTTCTTC
CASSPGLAGSQFF
>-|few|TRBJ1-1|TRBV14
TGTGCCAGCAGCCAAACCGGGACAAATACCTTCTCTGAAGCTTTCTTT
CASSQTGTNTFSEAFF
>TRBD2|-|TRBJ2-1|TRBV7-2
TGTGCCAGCAGCTTAGGGCTTATCGCGGGAGGTTACAATGAGCAGTTCTTC
CASSLGLIAGGYNEQFF
>-|few|TRBJ1-6|TRBV6-1
TGTGCCAGCAGTCGGGTGACAGATAATTCACCCCTCCACTTT
CASSRVTDNSPLHF
>TRBD1|few|TRBJ1-5|TRBV5-1
TGCGCCAGCAGCACCGGACAGGACCAGCCCCAGCATTTT
CASSTGQDQPQHF
>-|-|TRBJ1-2|TRBV20-1
TGCAGTGCTAGAGACCCGGGACACGACATCTATGGCTACACCTTC
CSARDPGHDIYGYTF
>-|-|TRBJ1-6|TRBV10-3
TGTGCCATCAGTGAAGGGAATTCACCCCTCCACTTT
CAISEGNSPLHF
>-|few|TRBJ2-6|TRBV5-1
TGCGCCAGCAGCTTCGGTAGTGGGCCCCCTGGACCGTGGGGGGCCAACGTCCTGACTTTC
CASSFGSGPPGPWGANVLTF
>-|-|TRBJ1-3|TRBV29-1
TGCAGCGTTGAAGGGACATCTGGAAACACCATATATTTT
CSVEGTSGNTIYF
>-|few|TRBJ2-3|TRBV27
TGTGCCAGCAGTACTACCCAGATTAGCACAGATACGCAGTATTTT
CASSTTQISTDTQYF
>-|few|TRBJ2-3|TRBV11-2
TGTGCCAGCAGCATCCGGACAGTCACAGATACGCAGTATTTT
CASSIRTVTDTQYF
>TRBD1|-|TRBJ2-3|TRBV5-1
TGCGCCAGCAGCTTGAGAGGACAGGTGGTCGCAGATACGCAGTATTTT
CASSLRGQVVADTQYF
>TRBD1|-|TRBJ2-1|TRBV6-1
TGTGCCAGCAGTGAACTCAGGACAGGCTTCAATGAGCAGTTCTTC
CASSELRTGFNEQFF
>TRBD1|few|TRBJ1-1|TRBV9
TGTGCCAGCAGCGTTGGACAGGGGGCGGACACTGAAGCTTTCTTT
CASSVGQGADTEAFF
>-|-|TRBJ1-2|TRBV4-3
TGCGCCAGCAGCCAAGATACGGGGCTTAGGTATGGCTACACCTTC
CASSQDTGLRYGYTF
>-|few|TRBJ2-2|TRBV21-1
TGTGCCAGCAGCCCCCAGAGCGGGGGTGAGAACACCGGGGAGCTGTTTTTT
CASSPQSGGENTGELFF
>-|few|TRBJ2-5|TRBV20-1
TGCAGGGCAGGGTTGGAGACCCAGTACTTC
CRAGLETQYF
>-|many|TRBJ2-4|TRBV7-2
TGTGCCAGCAGCTTACTCCTAGCCAAAAACATTCAGTACTTC
CASSLLLAKNIQYF
>-|many|TRBJ1-1|TRBV12-3/TRBV12-4
TGTGCCAGCAGTACGGGCGCGAACACTGAAGCTTTCTTT
CASSTGANTEAFF
>-|-|TRBJ2-1|TRBV18
TGTGCCAGCTCACCAAGGGGCGTATTGAATGAGCAGTTCTTC
CASSPRGVLNEQFF
>-|-|TRBJ1-1|TRBV6-1
TGTGCCAGCAGTGATTCAAGAAGGGGGGACGAGGACACTGAAGCTTTCTTT
CASSDSRRGDEDTEAFF
>TRBD2|-|TRBJ2-2|TRBV20-1
TGCAGTGCTAGGGGAGCGGGGGGGACGAACACCGGGGAGCTGTTTTTT
CSARGAGGTNTGELFF
>-|-|TRBJ2-3|TRBV7-8
TGTGCCAGCAGCCGGGCGGCGGCCCTCTACACAGATACGCAGTATTTT
CASSRAAALYTDTQYF
>-|many|TRBJ2-3|TRBV5-1
TGCGCCAGCAGCTTGTTTCAGGGTACAGATACGCAGTATTTT
CASSLFQGTDTQYF
>TRBD2|-|TRBJ2-1|TRBV20-1
TGCTGTGCTAGCCAGCCTGGACTAGCGGCTAAGTACAATGAGCAGTTCTTC
CCASQPGLAAKYNEQFF